A selection of T cell receptor beta chains follows, all from one sample in a study of T cell changes during pregnancy in multiple sclerosis. The data were produced by immunoSEQ multiplex PCR, yet TCRdb's version contains in-frame clones alone and is incomplete. This table has tens of thousands of clones, roughly nine tenths appearing once. The specimen comprised peripheral blood, sampled in the first trimester of pregnancy. The receptors shown here come from a female donor in good health, enrolled as a control in a pregnancy study. Each CDR3 is given with its conserved first and last residue. The order of the fields is clone size, J gene, V gene, D gene, CDR3 DNA, CDR3 protein. The D gene is left open where the match is weak. The size of a clone is reported for some rows only, either as once, few or many, or as a class for expanded clones.

NA | TRBJ1-2 | TRBV28 | NA | TGTGCCAGCAGTTTGCCGGGCGGGGGTAGGTATGGCTACACCTTC | CASSLPGGGRYGYTF
NA | TRBJ2-7 | TRBV11-2 | TRBD2 | TGTGCCAGCAGACTGGGCGCGGGAGGGGACTACGAGCAGTACTTC | CASRLGAGGDYEQYF
once | TRBJ2-5 | TRBV9 | TRBD1 | TGTGCCAGCAGCTACACAGGGGGAGCAAGGGAGACCCAGTACTTC | CASSYTGGARETQYF
NA | TRBJ2-7 | TRBV5-1 | TRBD1 | TGCGCCAGCAAACAAACTCAACAGGGGTACGAGCAGTACTTC | CASKQTQQGYEQYF
NA | TRBJ1-1 | TRBV28 | TRBD1 | TGTGCCAGCAGCCGGCCAGGGACAGTCTCCACTGAAGCTTTCTTT | CASSRPGTVSTEAFF
NA | TRBJ1-1 | TRBV11-2 | TRBD1 | TGTGCCAGCAGCTCTGCAGGGGGCACTGAAGCTTTCTTT | CASSSAGGTEAFF
NA | TRBJ2-7 | TRBV9 | TRBD2 | TGTGCCAGCAGCCCCCGGTCTAGCGGGGGCTCCTACGAGCAGTACTTC | CASSPRSSGGSYEQYF
NA | TRBJ2-3 | TRBV9 | NA | TGTGCCAGCAGCGTAAGGCCGATAGCCACAGATACGCAGTATTTT | CASSVRPIATDTQYF
NA | TRBJ2-2 | TRBV5-8 | TRBD2 | TGTGCCAGCAGCAGATCTAGCGGGGGACACACCGGGGAGCTGTTTTTT | CASSRSSGGHTGELFF
NA | TRBJ1-2 | TRBV28 | NA | TGTGCCAGCAGCTTCCCGGGGAGCCCCAGCTATGGCTACACCTTC | CASSFPGSPSYGYTF
NA | TRBJ1-1 | TRBV5-4 | TRBD1 | TGTGCCAGCAGCTTGGAGGGACAGGGGTTTGGTGAAGCTTTCTTT | CASSLEGQGFGEAFF
NA | TRBJ1-1 | TRBV27 | NA | TGTGCCAGCAGTTTATCGGCAGGGATTAAACCTCTACCTGAAGCTTTCTTT | CASSLSAGIKPLPEAFF
NA | TRBJ2-5 | TRBV28 | TRBD1 | TGTGCCAGCACACCTGGGACAGGGTGGGAGACCCAGTACTTC | CASTPGTGWETQYF
NA | TRBJ2-5 | TRBV5-4 | TRBD2 | TGTGCCAGCAGCTTCGGGGGGGCAAGAGTGGCCCAGTACTTC | CASSFGGARVAQYF
few | TRBJ2-2 | TRBV7-3 | NA | TGTGCCAGCAGCCCGAACGGGGGATGGTCGGCCGGGGAGCTGTTTTTT | CASSPNGGWSAGELFF
NA | TRBJ1-4 | TRBV13 | NA | TGTGCCAGCAGCTTAGGCAGGGCGAATGAAAAACTGTTTTTT | CASSLGRANEKLFF
NA | TRBJ2-3 | TRBV5-6 | NA | TGTGCCAGCAGCTTGGGGACTCCCAAGACGACGCAGTATTTT | CASSLGTPKTTQYF